This paragraph reports one T cell receptor (beta chain). The data were produced by immunoSEQ multiplex PCR, yet TCRdb's version contains in-frame clones alone and is incomplete. The sample yields some 120,000 clones, roughly 95% seen once. The entry originates in a study of T cell changes during pregnancy in multiple sclerosis. Germline V gene lookup returns CDR1 SGHNT and CDR2 YYREEE (reference sequence). Trimming pared 1 base from V and 2 bases from J, leaving 10 bases between. This CDR3 spans 14 amino acids. V usage is TRBV5-4 and J usage is TRBJ2-7, with a tentative D call TRBD1 (5 bases). The specimen comprised peripheral blood, sampled after pregnancy. This clonotype originated in a female donor with multiple sclerosis, enrolled in a pregnancy study. The CDR3 sequence: CASSLTGSTYEQYF. CDR3 DNA: TGTGCCAGCAGCTTGACAGGATCTACCTACGAGCAGTACTTC.